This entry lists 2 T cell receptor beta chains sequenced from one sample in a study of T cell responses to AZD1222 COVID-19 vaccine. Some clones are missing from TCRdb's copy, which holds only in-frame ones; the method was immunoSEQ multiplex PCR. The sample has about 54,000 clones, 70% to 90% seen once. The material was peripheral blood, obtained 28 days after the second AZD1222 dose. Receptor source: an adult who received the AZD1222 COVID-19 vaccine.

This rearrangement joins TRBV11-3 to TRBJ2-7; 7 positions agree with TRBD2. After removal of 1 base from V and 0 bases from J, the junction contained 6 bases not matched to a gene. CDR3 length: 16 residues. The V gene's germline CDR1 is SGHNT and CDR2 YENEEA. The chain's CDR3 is CASSLGTSVNSYEQYF. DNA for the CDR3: TGTGCCAGCAGCTTAGGCACTAGCGTAAACTCCTACGAGCAGTACTTC.

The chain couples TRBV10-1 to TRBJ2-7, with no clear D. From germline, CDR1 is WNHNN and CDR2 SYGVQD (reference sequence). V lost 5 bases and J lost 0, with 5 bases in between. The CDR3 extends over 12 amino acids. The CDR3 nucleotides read TGCGCCAGCAGTCTGGACTCCTACGAGCAGTACTTC. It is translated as CASSLDSYEQYF.